The 10 T cell receptor beta chains presented below share a single source sample, sequenced in a study of blood T cells in healthy people across ages. A J-beta primer mix and a sample-barcoded 5' primer were used in a second PCR of about 6 to 12 cycles. In TCRdb, the 5' RACE reads were re-called with MiXCR into one record per CDR3 protein. Among more than 1,400,000 distinct CDR3 sequences listed, 42% were seen once. The sample was blood. The receptors were gathered from a young woman in good health.

The chain recombines TRBV2 with TRBJ2-5; D assignment may be TRBD1 or TRBD2 (6 bases each). The DNA end favors TRBJ2-7, so the J call may be wrong. The germline CDR1 and CDR2 sequences are SNHLY and FYNNEI. The CDR3 loop spans 15 amino acids. CDR3 DNA sequence: TGTGCCAGCAGTGGGGCGGGACACCAAAATTACGAGCAGTACTTC. Translating it yields CASSGAGHQNYEQYF.

V gene TRBV7-9 combines with J gene TRBJ2-3; 11 positions match TRBD2. The CDR3 loop spans 14 amino acids. The V gene end was trimmed by 5 bases and the J gene end by 6 bases; junction bases not matched to a gene: 4. Germline V gene sequence: CDR1 SEHNR, CDR2 FQNEAQ (reference sequence). The DNA of the CDR3 is TGTGCCAGCAGCATGACTAGCGGGGAGGATACGCAGTATTTT. This codes for CASSMTSGEDTQYF.

The chain has TRBV15 and TRBJ2-2, with 9 bases lining up with TRBD1. The germline V gene encodes CDR1 LNHNV and CDR2 YYDKDF (reference sequence). This CDR3 is 16 amino acids long. Trimming cost V 5 bases and J 3 bases; bases outside gene matches: 7. The CDR3 sequence is CATSGGDRVDTGELFF. In nucleotides, the CDR3 is TGTGCCACCAGCGGTGGGGACAGGGTTGACACCGGGGAGCTGTTTTTT.

CDR3 sequence: CASSVNEWGNEQFF. The CDR3 DNA sequence: TGTGCCAGCAGTGTAAACGAATGGGGCAATGAGCAGTTCTTC. This chain connects TRBV27 to TRBJ2-1; D remains unclear. V dropped 5 bases and J dropped 6 bases, with 14 bases sitting between them. Germline CDR1 and CDR2: MNHEY and SMNVEV (reference sequence). The CDR3 contains 14 residues.

The chain is built from TRBV18 and TRBJ1-3; 8 nucleotides agree with TRBD1. The V and J ends lost 3 bases and 4 bases, in that order; junction bases with no gene match: 11. The CDR3 spans 17 residues. Germline CDR1 is KGHSH and CDR2 is LQKENI. DNA of the CDR3: TGTGCCAGCTCACCTTTCACAGGGGGATCTCGGGGAAACACCATATATTTT. Amino acids: CASSPFTGGSRGNTIYF.

CDR3: CASSVQTGTGVGTEAFF. In DNA form, the CDR3 reads TGCGCCAGCAGCGTACAGACCGGGACAGGGGTAGGCACTGAAGCTTTCTTT. This chain connects TRBV5-1 to TRBJ1-1; TRBD1 agrees at 10 bases. Germline CDR1 and CDR2: SGHRS and YFSETQ. The CDR3 length is 17 residues. J lost 4 bases, V lost 4 bases, and 13 bases had no gene match.

In its sample, this clonotype was seen a few times. The chain employs TRBV27 and TRBJ2-6; either TRBD1 or TRBD2 may fit D (5 bases each). The V end lost 3 bases, the J end lost 3 bases, and 9 bases lay between the germline ends. This CDR3 comprises 15 residues. The germline V gene has CDR1 MNHEY and CDR2 SMNVEV (reference sequence). CDR3: CASSFGGYGANVLTF. Written as DNA, the CDR3 is TGTGCCAGCAGTTTTGGGGGATATGGGGCCAACGTCCTGACTTTC. Combining the CDR3 with reference TRBV27 and TRBJ2-6 gives the whole variable domain EAQVTQNPRYLITVTGKKLTVTCSQNMNHEYMSWYRQDPGLGLRQIYYSMNVEVTDKGDVPEGYKVSRKEKRNFPLILESPSPNQTSLYFCASSFGGYGANVLTFGAGSRLTVL.

There are a few counts of this clonotype. This sequence joins TRBV20-1 and TRBJ2-1; the D is unclear. V was trimmed by 5 bases and J by 3 bases, leaving 8 bases between them. The CDR3 is made up of 12 amino acids. Germline V gene sequence: CDR1 DFQATT, CDR2 SNEGSKA (reference sequence). The CDR3 nucleotides read TGCAGTGCTGATGATCTCTACAATGAGCAGTTCTTC. It translates to CSADDLYNEQFF.

This clonotype has just a few counts. Here the CDR3 DNA reads TGTGCCAGCAGTTTAACGGGGAGCGGGAGACACACAGATACGCAGTATTTT. Translation: CASSLTGSGRHTDTQYF. V usage is TRBV6-5 and J usage is TRBJ2-3; 8 nucleotides align to TRBD2. The germline V gene has CDR1 MNHEY and CDR2 SVGAGI. Trimming removed 4 bases from V and 2 bases from J; junction bases left unmatched: 11. This CDR3 comprises 17 residues.

The chain employs TRBV6-4 and TRBJ2-5; D may correspond to TRBD1 or TRBD2 (5 bases each). The length of the CDR3 is 12 residues. Germline V gene sequence: CDR1 MRHNA, CDR2 SNTAGT. The CDR3 DNA is TGTGCACGTGGGACGGGCTTGGAGACCCAGTACTTC. It specifies CARGTGLETQYF.